This passage covers 22 T cell receptor beta chains from one sample sequenced in a study of CD8 T cells in ankylosing spondylitis. A single record per CDR3 protein comes from TCRdb applying MiXCR to the 5' RACE reads. The sample holds over 130,000 distinct CDR3 sequences, 40% to 50% seen once. The sample was synovial fluid, either unsorted or a sorted T cell fraction (not recorded which). The receptors originated from a male donor with ankylosing spondylitis.

In this sample, this clonotype turned up many times. This sequence joins TRBV28 and TRBJ1-4; 8 bases match TRBD1. CDR3 length equals 17 residues. Germline V CDR1 and CDR2: MDHEN, SYDVKM. J lost 0 bases, V lost 5 bases, and 8 bases had no gene match. The CDR3 region is CASSQDREVATNEKLFF. The DNA of the CDR3 is TGTGCCAGCAGTCAGGACAGGGAGGTTGCAACTAATGAAAAACTGTTTTTT.

In its sample, this clonotype was seen a few times. The CDR3 sequence is CASSFLTGSGNPEAFF. As DNA, the CDR3 is TGTGCCAGCAGCTTTTTAACAGGATCGGGCAACCCTGAAGCTTTCTTT. V is TRBV7-9 and J is TRBJ1-1, with D maybe TRBD1 (5 bases). V lost 3 bases and J 6 bases, leaving 20 bases between the germline ends. Germline V gene sequence: CDR1 SEHNR, CDR2 FQNEAQ (reference sequence). The CDR3 sequence is 16 residues long.

The V call is TRBV6-1, the J call TRBJ2-1; either TRBD1 or TRBD2 may supply D (5 bases each). V was pared by 7 bases and J by 10 bases, with 17 bases between. CDR1 is MNHNS, CDR2 SASEGT, per germline. This CDR3 is built from 13 residues. The CDR3 DNA follows: TGTGCCAGCAACTCCATCCTCCGGGACGAGCAGTTCTTC. It specifies CASNSILRDEQFF.

For the CDR3, the DNA is TGTGCCAGCAGCCAAGTTCGGAGGGGGTCCTACTGGAACACTGAAGCTTTCTTT. Amino acids: CASSQVRRGSYWNTEAFF. The chain couples TRBV3-1 to TRBJ1-1; possible D gene TRBD1, 6 bases. CDR1 and CDR2 (germline): LGHDT, YNNKEL (reference sequence). V was cut by 1 base and J by 1 base, with 19 bases left in between. The CDR3 has 18 amino acids.

This clonotype was seen just once. J is TRBJ2-2 and V is TRBV11-3, with D hard to call. V dropped 5 bases and J dropped 4 bases, with 17 bases sitting between them. There are 16 residues in the CDR3. Germline CDR1 reads SGHNT; CDR2 reads YENEEA. This CDR3 reads CASSPLSWPLTGELFF. The CDR3 DNA follows: TGTGCCAGCAGCCCTCTATCGTGGCCTCTCACCGGGGAGCTGTTTTTT.

This clonotype was detected many times. The CDR3 loop is CSARDLWGLAGARTDTQYF. CDR3 nucleotides: TGCAGTGCTAGAGATCTGTGGGGACTAGCGGGGGCCCGCACAGATACGCAGTATTTT. The chain uses TRBV20-1 and TRBJ2-3, with 14 bases aligning to TRBD2. CDR3 length: 19 residues. V lost 0 bases and J lost 1; bases outside the gene matches: 9. Germline CDR1 DFQATT, CDR2 SNEGSKA (reference sequence).

This chain connects TRBV12-3 or TRBV12-4 to TRBJ2-1, with TRBD2 identical over 14 bases. The J segment lost 13 bases and the V segment lost 3 bases, leaving 14 bases of the junction unmatched. The CDR3 consists of 17 residues. The CDR3 loop is CASSFGLGTSGSNLQFF. The CDR3 bases are TGTGCCAGCAGTTTCGGTCTAGGGACTAGCGGGAGTAATCTCCAGTTCTTC.

The chain combines TRBV6-2 or TRBV6-3 with TRBJ2-1, with D possibly being TRBD2 (6 bases). The CDR3 has 14 residues. Germline-derived CDR1 and CDR2 are MNHEY and SVGEGT. Between the trimmed V and J ends, which lost 2 bases and 4 bases, there was a span of 9 bases. The CDR3 nucleotides are TGTGCCAGCAGTTACGTGGCGGGGTACAATGAGCAGTTCTTC. Amino acid sequence: CASSYVAGYNEQFF.

The V and J genes are TRBV4-1 and TRBJ1-1, with TRBD1 as a possible D gene (6 bases). Trimming left V 6 bases short and J 7 bases short, with 30 bases between. Germline V gene data show CDR1 as MGHRA and CDR2 as YSYEKL. CDR3 length equals 18 residues. This CDR3 reads CASRDTINGLVKQGEAFF. The CDR3, as DNA: TGCGCCAGCAGAGATACAATAAACGGATTAGTAAAACAGGGTGAAGCTTTCTTT.

The CDR3 DNA is TGTGCCAGCAGCTCTTCCGGGGACCACAATGAGCAGTTCTTC. Translated, it gives CASSSSGDHNEQFF. The chain recombines TRBV7-3 with TRBJ2-1; D might be TRBD1 or TRBD2, each matching 5 bases. Trimming left V 4 bases short and J 5 bases short, with 12 bases between. Per the germline V gene, CDR1 is SGHTA and CDR2 is FQGTGA. This CDR3 is built from 14 residues.

V gene TRBV7-2 combines with J gene TRBJ2-3, with D tentatively TRBD2 (5 bases). Trimming shortened V by 1 base and J by 3 bases, and 14 bases separated the two germline ends. The CDR3 runs to 16 residues. Per the germline V gene, CDR1 is SGHTA and CDR2 is FQGNSA. CDR3 coding DNA: TGTGCCAGCAGCTTAGGGGCACCGGGGTGGACAGATACGCAGTATTTT. It yields the protein CASSLGAPGWTDTQYF.

This sequence joins TRBV12-3 or TRBV12-4 and TRBJ2-3, with 16 bases matching TRBD2. The ends lost 5 bases at V and 5 bases at J; junction bases unmatched: 10. The CDR3 length is 18 residues. In nucleotides, the CDR3 is TGTGCCAGCAGTGCCGGGACTAGCGGGAGGGCCTATGGAGATACGCAGTATTTT. As protein: CASSAGTSGRAYGDTQYF.

The J gene is TRBJ2-3, the V gene TRBV7-9, with a tentative D call TRBD1 (6 bases). This CDR3 comprises 13 residues. V lost 8 bases to trimming and J lost 5 bases, with 14 bases between them. Germline CDR1 reads SEHNR; CDR2 reads FQNEAQ (reference sequence). CDR3 sequence: CASGRGKLDTQYF. CDR3 nucleotide sequence: TGTGCCAGCGGCAGGGGCAAGCTAGATACGCAGTATTTT.

The CDR3 DNA reads TGCGCCAGCAGCTTGTTACAGGGGGTGTCCTACGAGCAGTACTTC. It codes for CASSLLQGVSYEQYF. The chain is built from TRBV5-1 and TRBJ2-7; the match to TRBD1 covers 8 bases. Trimming at V came to 1 base and at J to 1 base, leaving 4 bases not matched to a gene. CDR1 SGHRS and CDR2 YFSETQ come from the germline V gene. The CDR3 runs 15 residues. Complete variable domain (other parts from reference TRBV5-1 and TRBJ2-7): KAGVTQTPRYLIKTRGQQVTLSCSPISGHRSVSWYQQTPGQGLQFLFEYFSETQRNKGNFPGRFSGRQFSNSRSEMNVSTLELGDSALYLCASSLLQGVSYEQYFGPGTRLTVT.

On this clonotype: Without the conserved terminal phenylalanine or tryptophan, this CDR3 likely stems from a read error. The V gene is TRBV10-3, the J gene TRBJ2-6; TRBD1 is a possible D gene (5 bases). This CDR3 contains 20 residues. Germline CDR1 is ENHRY and CDR2 is SYGVKD. Trimming took off 0 bases at V and 0 bases at J, with 18 bases between the two ends. CDR3 DNA: TGTGCCATCAGTGAGTCCCCGTCAACAGGCTATATCTCTGGGGCCAACGTCCTGACTATC. It yields the protein CAISESPSTGYISGANVLTI.

The chain is built from TRBV24-1 and TRBJ2-7; 7 bases map to TRBD1. The CDR3 loop spans 15 amino acids. Looked up from germline, CDR1 is KGHDR and CDR2 is SFDVKD. The V segment lost 3 bases and the J segment 5 bases; nucleotides outside the gene matches: 9. In nucleotides, the CDR3 is TGTGCCACCAGTGATCCCCGGACAGGATACCACGAGCAGTACTTC. This codes for CATSDPRTGYHEQYF.

J is TRBJ1-5 and V is TRBV6-1; possible D gene TRBD1, 5 bases. The V end lost 7 bases, the J end lost 4 bases, and 14 bases lay between the germline ends. This CDR3 is 14 amino acids long. Germline CDR1 is MNHNS and CDR2 is SASEGT. The CDR3 nucleotides are TGTGCCAGCACCCTCGACAGTCAGAATCAGCCCCAGCATTTT. It is translated as CASTLDSQNQPQHF.

This chain uses TRBV3-1 with TRBJ1-1, with no clear D. Germline-derived CDR1 and CDR2 are LGHDT and YNNKEL (reference sequence). The CDR3 totals 15 residues. Trimming removed 2 bases from V and 1 base from J, with 11 bases in between. This CDR3 is CASSQRRGWNTEAFF. The CDR3 coding sequence is TGTGCCAGCAGCCAAAGAAGAGGGTGGAACACTGAAGCTTTCTTT.

This rearrangement joins TRBV4-3 to TRBJ2-1, with a weak D call TRBD2 (5 bases). Deletions cut 0 bases from V and 10 bases from J, with 10 bases between. Germline V gene lookup returns CDR1 LGHNA and CDR2 YSLEER. The CDR3 spans 13 residues. CDR3 nucleotide sequence: TGCGCCAGCAGCCAAGATGAGCGGCACGAGCAGTTCTTC. Amino acid sequence: CASSQDERHEQFF.

The V gene is TRBV4-1, the J gene TRBJ1-1; maybe TRBD1 (6 bases). The CDR3 runs to 15 residues. V lost 3 bases, J lost 3 bases, and 14 bases lay in between. Germline CDR1 reads MGHRA; CDR2 reads YSYEKL. The CDR3 reads CASSHPGAVDTEAFF. CDR3 DNA sequence: TGCGCCAGCAGCCACCCGGGGGCTGTCGACACTGAAGCTTTCTTT.

This clonotype showed up just a few times. The chain links TRBV11-2 to TRBJ1-2; 7 nucleotides line up with TRBD1. The CDR3 length is 14 residues. Germline V gene lookup returns CDR1 SGHAT and CDR2 FQNNGV. The J segment lost 8 bases and the V segment lost 7 bases, leaving 13 bases of the junction unmatched. The CDR3 is CASTHHYRGEGYTF. The CDR3 coding sequence is TGTGCCAGCACCCACCATTACAGGGGAGAGGGCTACACCTTC.

There are a few counts of this clonotype. The chain is built from TRBV3-1 and TRBJ2-5; 10 bases map to TRBD2. CDR3 length: 19 amino acids. Trimming cost V 2 bases and J 7 bases; bases outside gene matches: 19. Germline V gene lookup returns CDR1 LGHDT and CDR2 YNNKEL (reference sequence). CDR3 DNA sequence: TGTGCCAGCAGCCAAATCGTCGGACTAGCGGCGGATGCCAGGGGGACCCAGTACTTC. It translates to CASSQIVGLAADARGTQYF.